These 14 T cell receptor beta chains were sequenced from one sample in a study of molecular identifiers for immune sequencing clone quantification. Each CDR3 protein is one row after TCRdb ran MiXCR on the PCR reads. Of around 65,000 distinct CDR3 sequences in the sample, around a sixth were seen once. Sequencing was done on a sample of naive CD8+ T cells from blood, with Jurkat cell RNA spiked in. Specified subset: FACS-sorted CD8+CD4-CCR7+CD45RA+ naive T cells. The receptor set was obtained from a human donor in good health. Some libraries in this study had Jurkat cell RNA spiked in.

Note on this clonotype: In this CDR3 the conserved last residue, phenylalanine or tryptophan, is missing, so a read error is likely. Because the CDR3's place on the DNA is in doubt, the DNA is left out and the CDR3 is given as listed by TCRdb. The chain has TRBV12-3 or TRBV12-4 and TRBJ2-1; the D segment call TRBD1 is taken from the table without a DNA check. The CDR3 numbers 11 amino acids, ends counted. CDR3 region: CASSLTGGKFL.

Notes on this clonotype: This may be a read error, as it is one base from a much larger clone. The V and J genes are TRBV2 and TRBJ1-2, with 7 positions matching TRBD1. The CDR3 is 15 residues long. The germline CDR1 and CDR2 sequences are SNHLY and FYNNEI. V lost 3 bases to trimming and J lost 4 bases; unmatched junction nucleotides: 8. The CDR3 nucleotides are TGTGCCAGCAGTGACCGCACAGACAGGGCCTATGGCTACACCTTC. Translating gives CASSDRTDRAYGYTF.

This clonotype appeared once. A much larger clone differs from this one at a single base, so this may be a read error. Since the CDR3 does not end with the conserved phenylalanine or tryptophan, this likely comes from a read error. The chain combines TRBV28 with TRBJ2-7; D unclear. The germline V gene encodes CDR1 MDHEN and CDR2 SYDVKM. The CDR3 loop spans 13 amino acids. Trimming took off 7 bases at V and 4 bases at J, with 14 bases between the two ends. The CDR3 nucleotides are TGTGCCAGCACTTTGGGTGTCACATACGAGCAGTACTCC. This sequence encodes CASTLGVTYEQYS.

This clonotype was seen repeatedly, ten times or more. The chain joins TRBV7-9 to TRBJ2-1, with 11 bases lining up with TRBD2. Germline CDR1 and CDR2: SEHNR and FQNEAQ (reference sequence). Trimming at V came to 1 base and at J to 8 bases, leaving 4 bases not matched to a gene. The length of the CDR3 is 15 residues. The CDR3 reads CASSLGLAGGYEQFF. The DNA for the CDR3 is TGTGCCAGCAGCTTAGGCCTAGCGGGAGGCTATGAGCAGTTCTTC.

This clonotype was seen at least ten times. The chain employs TRBV20-1 and TRBJ2-7, with 7 bases fitting TRBD1. Germline trimming cut 4 bases from V and 9 bases from J; bases unmatched to any gene: 9. The germline V gene has CDR1 DFQATT and CDR2 SNEGSKA (reference sequence). The length of the CDR3 is 12 residues. The CDR3 protein is CSANVGTVGQYF. For the CDR3, the DNA is TGCAGTGCTAATGTGGGGACAGTCGGGCAGTACTTC.

This clonotype was observed at least ten times. V is TRBV20-1 and J is TRBJ2-3; D is perhaps TRBD2 (6 bases). This CDR3 spans 18 amino acids. V was clipped by 5 bases and J by 11 bases, with 35 bases between them. Germline V gene sequence: CDR1 DFQATT, CDR2 SNEGSKA (reference sequence). As DNA, the CDR3 is TGCAGTGCTCAGGGAGACTCCAGCGGGCCCCGCGGGCACCGGGGGCAGTATTTT. As protein: CSAQGDSSGPRGHRGQYF.

On this clonotype: The missing conserved phenylalanine or tryptophan at the end of this CDR3 makes a read error likely. The V call is TRBV4-1, the J call TRBJ2-7; weak D call: TRBD1 (7 bases). Trimming shortened V by 3 bases and J by 2 bases, and 14 bases separated the two germline ends. The germline CDR1 and CDR2 sequences are MGHRA and YSYEKL. This CDR3 has 15 amino acids. DNA of the CDR3: TGCGCCAGCAGCCAGCGGGACAGCCTAACCTACGAGCAGTACCTC. Its protein is CASSQRDSLTYEQYL.

This clonotype was detected many times. J is TRBJ2-1 and V is TRBV19; 10 bases align to TRBD2. CDR1 and CDR2 (germline): LNHDA, SQIVND (reference sequence). The V gene end was trimmed by 6 bases and the J gene end by 4 bases; junction bases not matched to a gene: 12. The length of the CDR3 is 17 residues. The CDR3 protein is CASSPWLAGEAYNEQFF. CDR3 nucleotides: TGTGCCAGTAGCCCCTGGCTAGCGGGAGAAGCATACAATGAGCAGTTCTTC.

This chain joins TRBV19 and TRBJ2-5; the D is unclear. Per the germline V gene, CDR1 is LNHDA and CDR2 is SQIVND (reference sequence). The V end was cut by 2 bases, the J end by 1 base, with 11 bases between. This CDR3 is 15 amino acids long. The CDR3 sequence: CASSIPGRIQETQYF. The CDR3 bases are TGTGCCAGTAGTATACCTGGACGGATCCAAGAGACCCAGTACTTC.

This clonotype was recorded at least ten times. The genes are TRBV11-3 and TRBJ2-4; D unclear. V lost 5 bases and J 6 bases, leaving 8 bases between the germline ends. The germline V gene encodes CDR1 SGHNT and CDR2 YENEEA. This CDR3 has 12 residues. The CDR3 loop is CASSPDGNIQYF. CDR3 coding DNA: TGTGCCAGCAGCCCAGACGGAAACATTCAGTACTTC.

There are many counts of this clonotype. The genes are TRBV10-3 and TRBJ2-3, with D possibly matching TRBD2 (9 bases). V shed 0 bases and J shed 5 bases, with 18 bases lying between them. The CDR3 runs 17 residues. Germline V CDR1 and CDR2: ENHRY, SYGVKD. Written as DNA, the CDR3 is TGTGCCATCAGTGAGTCGAGCCTAGCGGGACAGGTAGATACGCAGTATTTT. This translates into CAISESSLAGQVDTQYF.

Many counts were recorded for this clonotype. The chain combines TRBV24-1 with TRBJ2-1; D unclear. The CDR3 sequence is 14 residues long. V was pared by 2 bases and J by 6 bases, with 10 bases between. CDR1 KGHDR and CDR2 SFDVKD come from the germline V gene. CDR3 DNA: TGTGCCACCAGTGATTGGGGTAGACCCAATGAGCAGTTCTTC. As protein: CATSDWGRPNEQFF.

As to this clonotype: The junction departs from the called germline gene at one end, perhaps through a read error. This chain links TRBV7-8 with TRBJ2-7, with D possibly matching TRBD2 (6 bases). Germline CDR1 is SGHVS and CDR2 is FQNEAQ. The CDR3 consists of 16 residues. CDR3 residues: CAGSLERAGAPYEQYF. CDR3 DNA: TGTGCCGGCAGCTTAGAGCGAGCGGGCGCTCCCTACGAGCAGTACTTC. The full variable domain, with the rest looked up from reference TRBV7-8 and TRBJ2-7, is GAGVSQSPRYKVAKRGQDVALRCDPISGHVSLFWYQQALGQGPEFLTYFQNEAQLDKSGLPSDRFFAERPEGSVSTLKIQRTQQEDSAVYLCAGSLERAGAPYEQYFGPGTRLTVT.

Many counts were recorded for this clonotype. The rearrangement links TRBV6-2 or TRBV6-3 to TRBJ1-1; 7 positions match TRBD1. The CDR3 contains 14 residues. Germline V gene data show CDR1 as MNHEY and CDR2 as SVGEGT. After removal of 4 bases from V and 3 bases from J, the junction contained 5 bases not matched to a gene. CDR3: CASSLRTGDTEAFF. CDR3 coding DNA: TGTGCCAGCAGTTTACGGACAGGAGACACTGAAGCTTTCTTT.